These T cell receptor beta chains were read from a single sample in a study of T cell changes during pregnancy in multiple sclerosis. The assay was immunoSEQ multiplex PCR, and TCRdb's table has in-frame clones only and misses some. Of about 62,000 clones in the sample, 92% are singletons; the top ten hold roughly 3%. The source was peripheral blood, collected in the second trimester of pregnancy. These receptors originate from a female donor in good health, enrolled as a control in a pregnancy study. CDR3s include the opening cysteine and the closing phenylalanine or tryptophan. The D gene is left open where the match is weak. A clone size is listed for some rows: how often the clone was seen (once, few, many), or a class if it is expanded.

j_gene | d_gene | v_gene | abundance | CDR3nt | CDR3aa
TRBJ2-7 | TRBD1 | TRBV29-1 | - | TGCAGCGTTGAAGGCCGGACAGGAGACTACGAGCAGTACTTC | CSVEGRTGDYEQYF
TRBJ1-2 | - | TRBV19 | - | TGTGCCAGTAGGTACGGAGTGGAGGTCACGAGCTACACCTTC | CASRYGVEVTSYTF
TRBJ1-1 | - | TRBV28 | - | TGTGCCAGCAGCGTGAACACTGAAGCTTTCTTT | CASSVNTEAFF
TRBJ2-7 | - | TRBV27 | - | TGTGCCAGCAGTTTTGGGGGGAACTACGAGCAGTACTTC | CASSFGGNYEQYF
TRBJ1-1 | - | TRBV19 | - | TGTGCCAGTACCTACGGGAACACCCACACTGAAGCTTTCTTT | CASTYGNTHTEAFF
TRBJ2-1 | - | TRBV15 | few | TGTGCCACCCGGGGAGTTAGCGGCTACAATGAGCAGTTCTTC | CATRGVSGYNEQFF
TRBJ2-1 | TRBD2 | TRBV6-7 | - | TGTGCCAGGCAAGCCGGGAGGGCCTTCGAGGGGGAGCAGTTCTTC | CARQAGRAFEGEQFF
TRBJ1-4 | TRBD1 | TRBV30 | once | TGTGCCTGGAGTCGGGACAGGGTAAACGAAAAACTGTTTTTT | CAWSRDRVNEKLFF
TRBJ1-6 | - | TRBV27 | - | TGTGCCAGCAGTTGGGGCCCACAAACCTATTCACCCCTCCACTTT | CASSWGPQTYSPLHF
TRBJ2-1 | TRBD2 | TRBV7-9 | - | TGTGCCAGCAGCGCGGGACTAGCGGAGAACAATGAGCAGTTCTTC | CASSAGLAENNEQFF
TRBJ1-2 | - | TRBV18 | - | TGTGCCAGCTCACCACAGGGTTGGGACTTGAATGGCTACACCTTC | CASSPQGWDLNGYTF
TRBJ2-3 | - | TRBV5-1 | - | TGCGCCAGCAGCTTGGACGGGGGAGGCACAGATACGCAGTATTTT | CASSLDGGGTDTQYF
TRBJ2-5 | TRBD1 | TRBV4-1 | - | TGCGCCAGCAGCCAAGGGGGACAGGGTAGGGAGACCCAGTACTTC | CASSQGGQGRETQYF
TRBJ1-1 | - | TRBV9 | - | TGTGCCAGCAGCGTAGCTGATAGGAACACTGAAGCTTTCTTT | CASSVADRNTEAFF
TRBJ1-4 | TRBD1 | TRBV9 | - | TGTGCCAGCGGCGTAGGACAGGACAATAATGAAAAACTGTTTTTT | CASGVGQDNNEKLFF
TRBJ1-6 | - | TRBV15 | - | TGTGCCACCAGCAGAGAAGGGGGTGGGTCACCCCTCCACTTT | CATSREGGGSPLHF
TRBJ1-1 | TRBD1 | TRBV7-8 | - | TGTGCCAGCAGCTTACAGTGGACAGGGTCTTTTGCTTTCTTT | CASSLQWTGSFAFF
TRBJ2-3 | TRBD2 | TRBV5-6 | - | TGTGCCAGCAGCTTGGGTAGCGGGGGGGCTACGCAGTATTTT | CASSLGSGGATQYF
TRBJ2-7 | - | TRBV29-1 | few | TGCAGCGTGGAGGCGGGGCCCTCCTACGAGCAGTACTTC | CSVEAGPSYEQYF
TRBJ2-6 | TRBD1 | TRBV5-1 | - | TGCGCCAGCAAGGGTCCCGGGACAGGGAACTCTGGGGCCAACGTCCTGACTTTC | CASKGPGTGNSGANVLTF
TRBJ1-1 | - | TRBV10-1 | - | TGCGCCAGCAGCACACCGAACACTGAAGCTTTCTTT | CASSTPNTEAFF
TRBJ2-2 | - | TRBV29-1 | once | TGCAGCGGCCGCCACAGGGACACCGGGGAGCTGTTTTTT | CSGRHRDTGELFF
TRBJ2-7 | TRBD1 | TRBV10-3 | once | TGTGCCATCAGTGAGCGGACAGGGCTACTACTCGAGCAGTACTTC | CAISERTGLLLEQYF
TRBJ2-5 | TRBD2 | TRBV5-4 | - | TGTGCCAGCAGCCACCCTTCGCGGGAGGGCCGGGAGACCCAGTACTTC | CASSHPSREGRETQYF
TRBJ2-6 | - | TRBV28 | - | TGTGCCAGCAGTTTATCGAGGAGTGGGGCCAACGTCCTGACTTTC | CASSLSRSGANVLTF
TRBJ2-5 | TRBD2 | TRBV5-5 | - | TGTGCCAGCAGCCCATTAGCGGGAGGTTCAGAGACCCAGTACTTC | CASSPLAGGSETQYF
TRBJ2-6 | - | TRBV7-9 | - | TGTGCCAGCAGCCTCGGGGAAGCTGGGGCCAACGTCCTGACTTTC | CASSLGEAGANVLTF
TRBJ1-1 | - | TRBV5-1 | - | TGCGCCAGCGCAGATCAGGAGAACACTGAAGCTTTCTTT | CASADQENTEAFF
TRBJ2-7 | TRBD2 | TRBV9 | - | TGTGCCAGCAGCGTGGGGACTAGCGGGAGGGACAACGAGCAGTACTTC | CASSVGTSGRDNEQYF
TRBJ2-7 | TRBD1 | TRBV27 | - | TGTGCCAGCAAACGATTACTCCCGGGACAGGGACTTCACGAGCAGTACTTC | CASKRLLPGQGLHEQYF